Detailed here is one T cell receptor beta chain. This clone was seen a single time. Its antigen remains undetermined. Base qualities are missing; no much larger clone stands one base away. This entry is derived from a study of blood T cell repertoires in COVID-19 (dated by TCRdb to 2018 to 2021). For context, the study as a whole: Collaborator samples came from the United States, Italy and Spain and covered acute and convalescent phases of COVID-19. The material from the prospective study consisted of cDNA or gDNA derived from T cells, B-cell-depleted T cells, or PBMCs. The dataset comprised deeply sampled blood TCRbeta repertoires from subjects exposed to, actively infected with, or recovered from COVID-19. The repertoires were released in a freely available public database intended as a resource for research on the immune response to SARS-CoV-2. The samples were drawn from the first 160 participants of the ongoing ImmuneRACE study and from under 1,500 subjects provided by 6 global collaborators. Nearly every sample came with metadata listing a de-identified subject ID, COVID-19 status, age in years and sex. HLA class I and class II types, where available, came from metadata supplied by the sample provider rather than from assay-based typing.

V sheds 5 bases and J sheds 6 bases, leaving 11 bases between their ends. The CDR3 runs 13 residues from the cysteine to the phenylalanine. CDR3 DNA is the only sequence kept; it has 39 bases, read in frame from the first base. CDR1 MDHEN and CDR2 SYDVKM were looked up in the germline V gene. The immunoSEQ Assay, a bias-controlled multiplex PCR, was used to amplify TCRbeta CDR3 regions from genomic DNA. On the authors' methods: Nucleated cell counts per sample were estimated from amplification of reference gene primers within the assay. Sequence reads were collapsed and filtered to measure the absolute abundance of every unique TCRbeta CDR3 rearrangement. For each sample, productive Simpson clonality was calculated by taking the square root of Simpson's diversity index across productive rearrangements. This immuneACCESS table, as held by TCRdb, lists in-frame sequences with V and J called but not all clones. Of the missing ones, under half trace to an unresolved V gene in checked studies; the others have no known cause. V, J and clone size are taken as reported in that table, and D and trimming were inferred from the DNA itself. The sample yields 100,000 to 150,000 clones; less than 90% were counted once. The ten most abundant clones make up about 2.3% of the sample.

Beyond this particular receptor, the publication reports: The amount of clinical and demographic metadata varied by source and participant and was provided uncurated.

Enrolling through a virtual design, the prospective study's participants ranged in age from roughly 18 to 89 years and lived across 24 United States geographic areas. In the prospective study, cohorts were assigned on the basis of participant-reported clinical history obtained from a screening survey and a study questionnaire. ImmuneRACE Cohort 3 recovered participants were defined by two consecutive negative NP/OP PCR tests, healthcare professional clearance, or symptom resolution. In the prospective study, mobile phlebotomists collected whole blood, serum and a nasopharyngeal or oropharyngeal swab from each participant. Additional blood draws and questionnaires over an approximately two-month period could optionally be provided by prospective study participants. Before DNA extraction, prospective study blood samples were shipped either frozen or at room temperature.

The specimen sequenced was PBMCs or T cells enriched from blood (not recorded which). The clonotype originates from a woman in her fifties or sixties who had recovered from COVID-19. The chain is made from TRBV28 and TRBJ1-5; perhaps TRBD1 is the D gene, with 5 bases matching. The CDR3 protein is CASSPGGVQPQHF. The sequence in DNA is TGTGCCAGCAGTCCCGGGGGGGTTCAGCCCCAGCATTTT.